This TCR beta chain was captured by sequencing in a study of control samples from healthy donors and cancer patients (TCRdb year 2020). The CDR3 sequence holds 16 residues, the cysteine and phenylalanine included. The read is trimmed to its CDR3 DNA, 48 bases read in frame from base 1. V and J are truncated by 1 base and 4 bases respectively, leaving an intervening sequence of 16 bases. CDR1 LGHDT and CDR2 YNNKEL were looked up in the germline V gene (reference sequence). Libraries were constructed by the immunoSEQ multiplex PCR assay. The immuneACCESS repertoire file appears here via TCRdb, limited to in-frame rearrangements. These files lack a portion of the clones; in checked studies, under half of the deficit traces to unresolved V genes, and the cause of the others is not known. The sample table records roughly 100,000 clones; roughly 94% of these occur just once. Around 2.3% of the sample is in the top ten clones.

In the case of this clone: Its antigen target is currently unknown. No base qualities exist here, and no much larger clone lies one base off it.

This receptor was obtained from a woman aged 18-29 years in good health. The chain joins TRBV3-1 (or the pseudogene TRBV3-2) to TRBJ1-2, and the D gene may be TRBD1, 6 bases matching. Sequencing was carried out using blood. This receptor has the CDR3 CASSQAVTGTFYGYTF. The DNA sequence is as follows: TGTGCCAGCAGCCAAGCAGTTACCGGGACATTCTATGGCTACACCTTC.